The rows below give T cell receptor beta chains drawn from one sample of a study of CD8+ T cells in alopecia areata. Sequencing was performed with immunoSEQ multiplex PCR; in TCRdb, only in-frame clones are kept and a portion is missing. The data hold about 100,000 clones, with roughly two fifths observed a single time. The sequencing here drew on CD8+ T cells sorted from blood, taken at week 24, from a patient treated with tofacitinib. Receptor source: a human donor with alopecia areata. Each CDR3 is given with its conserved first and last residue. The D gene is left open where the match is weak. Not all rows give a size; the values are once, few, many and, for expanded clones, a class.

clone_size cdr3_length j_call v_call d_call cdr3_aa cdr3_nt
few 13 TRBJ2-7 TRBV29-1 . CSVELTASYEQYF TGCAGCGTTGAATTGACAGCCTCCTACGAGCAGTACTTC
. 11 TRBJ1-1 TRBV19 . CASLFGTEAFF TGTGCCAGTTTGTTCGGCACTGAAGCTTTCTTT
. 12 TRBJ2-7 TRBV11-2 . CASRPNRYEQYF TGTGCCAGCCGCCCAAATCGTTACGAGCAGTACTTC
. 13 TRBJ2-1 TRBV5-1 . CASSSGTSNEQFF TGCGCCAGCAGCTCCGGGACCAGCAATGAGCAGTTCTTC
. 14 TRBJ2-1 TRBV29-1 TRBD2 CSVDGAGGFNEQFF TGCAGCGTTGATGGGGCGGGAGGGTTCAATGAGCAGTTCTTC
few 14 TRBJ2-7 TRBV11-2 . CASSLGGLGYEQYF TGTGCCAGCAGCTTAGGGGGTTTGGGCTACGAGCAGTACTTC
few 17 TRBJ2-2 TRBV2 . CASSSTGRDVSTGELFF TGTGCCAGCAGTTCAACCGGCCGGGACGTCTCCACCGGGGAGCTGTTTTTT
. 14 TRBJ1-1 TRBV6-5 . CASSYSMERTEAFF TGTGCCAGCAGTTACTCTATGGAGCGCACTGAAGCTTTCTTT
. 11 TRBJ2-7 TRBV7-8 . CASSTPDEQYF TGTGCCAGCAGCACCCCCGACGAGCAGTACTTC
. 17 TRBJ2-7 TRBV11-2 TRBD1 CASSSPRQGASTYEQYF TGTGCCAGCAGCTCGCCCAGACAGGGGGCATCAACGTACGAGCAGTACTTC
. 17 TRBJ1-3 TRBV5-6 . CASSLTGPRHSGNTIYF TGTGCCAGCAGCCTGACGGGCCCTAGACACTCTGGAAACACCATATATTTT
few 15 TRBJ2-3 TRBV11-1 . CASSPTVLAGDTQYF TGTGCCAGCAGTCCCACCGTGCTTGCTGGTGATACGCAGTATTTT
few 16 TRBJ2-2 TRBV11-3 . CASSLDGTGRAGELFF TGTGCCAGCAGCTTAGATGGAACAGGGCGGGCCGGGGAGCTGTTTTTT
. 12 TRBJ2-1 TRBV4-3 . CASSHLSGEQFF TGCGCCAGCAGCCACCTTTCGGGGGAGCAGTTCTTC
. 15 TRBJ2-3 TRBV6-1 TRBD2 CASSKTSGRTDTQYF TGTGCCAGCAGTAAGACTAGCGGACGTACAGATACGCAGTATTTT
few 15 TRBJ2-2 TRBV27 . CASSFRGSGTGELFF TGTGCCAGCAGTTTTCGGGGCTCAGGCACCGGGGAGCTGTTTTTT
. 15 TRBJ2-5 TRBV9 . CASSVGGRQMETQYF TGTGCCAGCAGCGTAGGCGGACGGCAAATGGAGACCCAGTACTTC
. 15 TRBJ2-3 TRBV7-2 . CASSPWRGSTDTQYF TGTGCCAGCAGCCCCTGGAGGGGGAGCACAGATACGCAGTATTTT
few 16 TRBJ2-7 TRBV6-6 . CASSLRRGRLAYEQYF TGTGCCAGCAGCCTCCGTCGAGGGAGACTGGCCTACGAGCAGTACTTC
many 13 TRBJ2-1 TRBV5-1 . CASCAHSYNEQFF TGCGCCAGCTGCGCCCACTCCTACAATGAGCAGTTCTTC
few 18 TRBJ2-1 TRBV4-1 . CASSQEDPGTGGMNEQFF TGCGCCAGCAGCCAAGAGGACCCCGGGACTGGGGGTATGAATGAGCAGTTCTTC
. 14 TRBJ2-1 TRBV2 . CASSGDLGNNEQFF TGTGCCAGCAGTGGGGACTTAGGGAACAATGAGCAGTTCTTC
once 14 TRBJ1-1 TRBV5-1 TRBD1 CASSLSGGDTEAFF TGCGCCAGCAGCTTATCAGGGGGGGACACTGAAGCTTTCTTT
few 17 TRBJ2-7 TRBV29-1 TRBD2 CSVRGLAGGPSFYEQYF TGCAGCGTTCGGGGACTAGCGGGAGGGCCTAGTTTCTACGAGCAGTACTTC
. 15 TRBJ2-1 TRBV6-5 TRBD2 CASRPTSGRHNEQFF TGTGCCAGCAGGCCTACTAGCGGGAGACACAATGAGCAGTTCTTC
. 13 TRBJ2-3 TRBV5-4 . CASSLWGSHTQYF TGTGCCAGCAGCTTGTGGGGCTCACATACGCAGTATTTT
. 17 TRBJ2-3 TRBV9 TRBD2 CASSVDETSGIIDTQYF TGTGCCAGCAGCGTAGATGAAACTAGCGGGATTATAGATACGCAGTATTTT
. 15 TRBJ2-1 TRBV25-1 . CASSAFAQGYNELFF TGTGCCAGCAGTGCATTTGCTCAGGGGTACAATGAGCTGTTCTTC